The 31 T cell receptor beta chains reported below all come from one sample, sequenced in a study of T cell responses to AZD1222 COVID-19 vaccine. Produced via immunoSEQ multiplex PCR; TCRdb's table is partial and in-frame only. The table includes approximately 190,000 clones, 87% detected once. The source material was peripheral blood, sampled on day 0 of MenACWY control vaccination. Source of these receptors: an adult in good health.

This clone appeared a single time. The chain couples TRBV5-4 to TRBJ2-1, with 8 bases that match TRBD2. The trim removed 6 bases at V and 3 bases at J, leaving 5 bases unmatched. The CDR3 extends over 14 amino acids. Germline V CDR1 and CDR2: SGHNT, YYREEE (reference sequence). The CDR3, as DNA: TGTGCCAGCACTTCCGGGACTAGCTACAATGAGCAGTTCTTC. The encoded protein is CASTSGTSYNEQFF.

The J gene is TRBJ2-2, the V gene TRBV27; 14 bases map to TRBD2. The CDR3 has 14 residues. CDR1 is MNHEY, CDR2 SMNVEV, per germline (reference sequence). The V and J ends lost 6 bases and 6 bases, in that order; junction bases with no gene match: 0. The CDR3 bases are TGTGCCAGCAGGGGACTAGCGGGGGCCGGGGAGCTGTTTTTT. It codes for CASRGLAGAGELFF.

V gene TRBV5-6 combines with J gene TRBJ2-3; 10 bases are shared with TRBD1. Germline CDR1 is SGHDT and CDR2 is YYEEEE. CDR3 size: 15 residues. V was clipped by 5 bases and J by 5 bases; unmatched bases: 8. The CDR3 DNA sequence: TGTGCCAGCAGTTTCCGACAGGGGGCGGGAGATACGCAGTATTTT. Its protein is CASSFRQGAGDTQYF.

For this clone: A read error may be the cause here, since a much bigger clone is one base away. The chain carries TRBV27 and TRBJ2-7; D perhaps matches TRBD1 (6 bases). Trimming shortened V by 6 bases and J by 3 bases, and 9 bases separated the two germline ends. Germline CDR1 is MNHEY and CDR2 is SMNVEV (reference sequence). The CDR3 extends over 12 amino acids. Written as DNA, the CDR3 is TGTGCCAGCAGGGGGGACAACTACGAGCAGTACTTC. Amino acids: CASRGDNYEQYF.

This chain links TRBV15 with TRBJ1-5; the D is unclear. V was cut by 3 bases and J by 6 bases, with 6 bases left in between. This CDR3 has 12 residues. CDR1 is LNHNV and CDR2 is YYDKDF in the germline V gene (reference sequence). CDR3 residues: CATSSGVQPQHF. The CDR3 bases are TGTGCCACCAGCAGCGGGGTTCAGCCCCAGCATTTT.

This chain links TRBV4-1 with TRBJ1-3; possibly TRBD1 for D (5 bases). From germline, CDR1 is MGHRA and CDR2 YSYEKL. The V gene lost 3 bases and the J gene lost 2 bases, with 11 bases spanning the gap. The CDR3 covers 15 residues. The CDR3, as DNA: TGCGCCAGCAGCCAGGAAGGGGCCGCTGGAAACACCATATATTTT. Amino acids: CASSQEGAAGNTIYF.

The CDR3 is CASSSKSSPSGGSNEQFF. DNA of the CDR3: TGTGCCAGCAGTTCTAAGAGTAGTCCAAGCGGGGGGTCCAATGAGCAGTTCTTC. This sequence joins TRBV6-9 and TRBJ2-1, with 9 bases aligning to TRBD2. Trimming took 4 bases from V and 6 from J; bases not matched to a gene: 16. The CDR3 has 18 residues. Germline CDR1 reads MNHGY; CDR2 reads SVAAGI.

The rearrangement links TRBV27 to TRBJ1-1; the match to TRBD1 covers 11 bases. The germline CDR1 and CDR2 sequences are MNHEY and SMNVEV (reference sequence). Trimming removed 3 bases from V and 4 bases from J; junction bases left unmatched: 4. This CDR3 has 15 amino acids. CDR3 sequence reads: CASSFGTGGGTEAFF. The DNA for the CDR3 is TGTGCCAGCAGTTTCGGGACAGGGGGAGGCACTGAAGCTTTCTTT.

This clone has only one observation. This rearrangement joins TRBV19 to TRBJ2-5; 14 positions match TRBD2. CDR3 length: 20 amino acids. V shed 4 bases, J shed 7 bases, and the junction held 20 bases outside the gene matches. The germline V gene encodes CDR1 LNHDA and CDR2 SQIVND (reference sequence). CDR3 DNA: TGTGCCAGTAGTACTCGGACTAGCGGGGGGCATAATACCCCCCCGGGGACCCAGTACTTC. Residues: CASSTRTSGGHNTPPGTQYF.

In its sample, this clone was seen a few times. The chain is built from TRBV30 and TRBJ2-2; D remains unclear. Trimming removed 3 bases from V and 0 bases from J, with 5 bases in between. Germline V CDR1 and CDR2: GTSNPN, SVGIG (reference sequence). CDR3 length: 13 amino acids. The CDR3 DNA reads as TGTGCCTGGAGCACAGCGAACACCGGGGAGCTGTTTTTT. This encodes CAWSTANTGELFF.

The V and J genes are TRBV2 and TRBJ2-7; possibly TRBD1 for D (5 bases). Per germline, CDR1 SNHLY and CDR2 FYNNEI. Trimming left V 0 bases short and J 5 bases short, with 8 bases between. The CDR3 has 13 residues. CDR3 sequence: CASSEAHRNEQYF. The CDR3, as DNA: TGTGCCAGCAGTGAAGCGCACAGGAACGAGCAGTACTTC. The full variable domain, rest sourced from reference TRBV2 and TRBJ2-7, is EPEVTQTPSHQVTQMGQEVILRCVPISNHLYFYWYRQILGQKVEFLVSFYNNEISEKSEIFDDQFSVERPDGSNFTLKIRSTKLEDSAMYFCASSEAHRNEQYFGPGTRLTVT.

This clone was found once. This sequence joins TRBV10-2 and TRBJ1-5, with unresolved D. The CDR3 totals 13 residues. The germline V gene encodes CDR1 WSHSY and CDR2 SAAADI. Trimming stripped 6 bases from V and 1 base from J, with 7 bases between. Here the CDR3 reads CASRSTSNQPQHF. CDR3 nucleotide sequence: TGCGCCAGCAGGTCGACAAGCAATCAGCCCCAGCATTTT.

The chain couples TRBV28 to TRBJ2-4, with 9 nucleotides matching TRBD2. V lost 2 bases, J lost 7 bases, and 15 bases stayed unmatched. The CDR3 spans 18 residues. Germline V gene lookup returns CDR1 MDHEN and CDR2 SYDVKM. Here the CDR3 reads CASSLRLIGSGGYNIQYF. The CDR3 bases are TGTGCCAGCAGTTTAAGGCTTATTGGTAGCGGGGGTTATAACATTCAGTACTTC.

This clone was observed once. V is TRBV3-1 (or the pseudogene TRBV3-2) and J is TRBJ2-2, with D unresolved. V lost 4 bases to trimming and J lost 10 bases, with 7 bases between them. Per germline, CDR1 LGHDT and CDR2 YNNKEL (reference sequence). This CDR3 spans 11 amino acids. CDR3 DNA: TGTGCCAGCAGCCCAAACAAGGAGCTGTTTTTT. As protein: CASSPNKELFF.

The CDR3 spells CASSLHAGGPRYEQYF. CDR3 nucleotide sequence: TGTGCCAGCAGCTTACATGCGGGAGGGCCTCGGTACGAGCAGTACTTC. The V and J genes are TRBV7-2 and TRBJ2-7; the match to TRBD2 covers 9 bases. V gave up 2 bases and J gave up 4 bases; unmatched junction bases: 9. Germline CDR1 is SGHTA and CDR2 is FQGNSA. CDR3 length: 16 residues.

This clone has a single count. The chain carries TRBV28 and TRBJ1-5; D might be TRBD1 (5 bases). The CDR3 consists of 12 residues. V was shortened by 7 bases and J by 6 bases, with 10 bases between the two germline ends. Germline CDR1 reads MDHEN; CDR2 reads SYDVKM. The CDR3 sequence is CASTGAGQPQHF. The DNA of the CDR3 is TGTGCCAGCACCGGGGCAGGTCAGCCCCAGCATTTT.

In its sample, this clone was seen a few times. The chain couples TRBV5-1 to TRBJ1-1; D remains unclear. The CDR3 totals 17 residues. Germline lookup yields CDR1 SGHRS and CDR2 YFSETQ. V gave up 3 bases and J gave up 2 bases, with 20 bases separating them. This chain's CDR3 is CASSSSLMGALNTEAFF. For the CDR3, the DNA is TGCGCCAGCAGCTCGAGCCTTATGGGAGCGCTAAACACTGAAGCTTTCTTT.

This chain uses TRBV27 with TRBJ1-1; a possible D gene is TRBD1 (5 bases). Germline lookup yields CDR1 MNHEY and CDR2 SMNVEV (reference sequence). The CDR3 extends over 14 amino acids. Trimming removed 4 bases from V and 7 bases from J, with 16 bases in between. The CDR3 sequence is CASSSFLDTNEAFF. The CDR3 DNA sequence: TGTGCCAGCAGTTCCTTTTTGGACACCAATGAAGCTTTCTTT.

This chain links TRBV6-1 with TRBJ2-7; 11 positions match TRBD2. CDR1 MNHNS and CDR2 SASEGT come from the germline V gene. With 3 bases clipped from V and 6 bases from J, the junction kept 4 bases outside the gene matches. The length of the CDR3 is 14 residues. In DNA form, the CDR3 reads TGTGCCAGCAGTGAGGGGACTAGCGGCTTCGAGCAGTACTTC. Translation: CASSEGTSGFEQYF.

This clone was seen a single time. This chain connects TRBV3-1 (or the pseudogene TRBV3-2) to TRBJ1-2, with 7 bases that match TRBD1. The CDR3 is 13 amino acids. With 3 bases clipped from V and 2 bases from J, the junction kept 0 bases outside the gene matches. Germline assignment: CDR1 LGHDT and CDR2 YNNKEL (reference sequence). The CDR3 DNA reads TGTGCCAGCAGCCAGGACAGGAACTATGGCTACACCTTC. It specifies CASSQDRNYGYTF.

This clone has just a few counts. This chain links TRBV30 with TRBJ1-6; D is undetermined. This CDR3 spans 14 amino acids. V lost 2 bases and J lost 7, with 12 bases in between. CDR1 is GTSNPN, CDR2 SVGIG, per germline (reference sequence). The CDR3, as DNA: TGTGCCTGGAGTCCCCGCCGGGGAAATTCACCCCTCCACTTT. Protein sequence: CAWSPRRGNSPLHF.

The gene calls are TRBV9 and TRBJ2-1, with D hard to call. Germline V gene sequence: CDR1 SGDLS, CDR2 YYNGEE. There are 12 residues in the CDR3. V was pared by 3 bases and J by 9 bases, with 10 bases between. CDR3 nucleotide sequence: TGTGCCAGCAGCGGAAAGGGTGGTGAGCAGTTCTTC. Translated, it gives CASSGKGGEQFF.

The rearrangement uses TRBV6-2 or TRBV6-3 and TRBJ2-7; D remains unclear. The CDR3 spans 12 residues. CDR1 MNHEY and CDR2 SVGEGT come from the germline V gene. Deletions cut 0 bases from V and 2 bases from J, with 2 bases between. CDR3 amino acids: CASSYSAYEQYF. CDR3 in DNA: TGTGCCAGCAGTTACTCAGCCTACGAGCAGTACTTC.

This chain connects TRBV4-2 to TRBJ1-3; D gene ambiguous. The CDR3 loop spans 16 amino acids. Germline lookup yields CDR1 LGHNA and CDR2 YNFKEQ. The ends were cut back, 0 bases at V and 4 bases at J, with 13 bases in the middle. In DNA form, the CDR3 reads TGTGCCAGCAGCCAAGAAGTACGGAGCTGGGGAAACACCATATATTTT. It yields the protein CASSQEVRSWGNTIYF.

The chain has TRBV9 and TRBJ2-1; TRBD2 matches at 12 bases. V shed 1 base and J 0 bases; nucleotides not matched to a gene: 2. CDR3 size: 17 residues. The germline V gene has CDR1 SGDLS and CDR2 YYNGEE. DNA for the CDR3: TGTGCCAGCAGCGTAACTAGCGGGGGGAGCTCCTACAATGAGCAGTTCTTC. This sequence encodes CASSVTSGGSSYNEQFF. Full variable domain (remainder filled in from reference TRBV9 and TRBJ2-1): DSGVTQTPKHLITATGQRVTLRCSPRSGDLSVYWYQQSLDQGLQFLIQYYNGEERAKGNILERFSAQQFPDLHSELNLSSLELGDSALYFCASSVTSGGSSYNEQFFGPGTRLTVL.

This clone was found a few times. The rearrangement links TRBV27 to TRBJ2-4, with D unclear. This CDR3 contains 16 residues. The germline V gene encodes CDR1 MNHEY and CDR2 SMNVEV (reference sequence). V lost 6 bases, J lost 0 bases, and 15 bases lay in between. CDR3 nucleotide sequence: TGTGCCAGCAGGTACAGCAGCGTTATAGCCAAAAACATTCAGTACTTC. As protein: CASRYSSVIAKNIQYF.

The chain links TRBV11-2 to TRBJ1-1; a possible D gene is TRBD1 (6 bases). Germline CDR1 reads SGHAT; CDR2 reads FQNNGV. The length of the CDR3 is 17 residues. Trimming removed 0 bases from V and 5 bases from J, with 19 bases in between. The chain's CDR3 is CASSLDHPTGGGTEAFF. CDR3 DNA sequence: TGTGCCAGCAGCTTAGATCACCCGACAGGTGGAGGGACTGAAGCTTTCTTT.

The gene calls are TRBV28 and TRBJ1-1, with D tentatively TRBD1 (6 bases). From germline, CDR1 is MDHEN and CDR2 SYDVKM. The V and J ends lost 10 bases and 3 bases respectively, with 12 bases between them. CDR3 length equals 12 residues. The CDR3 spells CANRPGDTEAFF. CDR3 in DNA: TGTGCCAACCGCCCAGGGGACACTGAAGCTTTCTTT.

CDR3 DNA sequence: TGCGCCAGCAGCTTCCAGACCCCGTACCAAGAGACCCAGTACTTC. Protein sequence: CASSFQTPYQETQYF. This chain connects TRBV5-1 to TRBJ2-5; D remains ambiguous. Germline assignment: CDR1 SGHRS and CDR2 YFSETQ. V lost 2 bases and J lost 0, with 11 bases in between. The CDR3 is 15 residues long.

J is TRBJ1-1 and V is TRBV5-1, with D unresolved. Germline V gives CDR1 SGHRS, CDR2 YFSETQ. The CDR3 length is 13 residues. Trimming took off 7 bases at V and 7 bases at J, with 17 bases between the two ends. This chain's CDR3 is CASAPERRFEAFF. The DNA of the CDR3 is TGCGCCAGCGCCCCGGAGCGGCGGTTTGAAGCTTTCTTT.

The chain employs TRBV10-3 and TRBJ2-1; a weak D match, TRBD2 (5 bases). CDR3 size: 14 residues. The germline V and J ends were trimmed by 10 bases and 5 bases, with 18 bases remaining between them. Per germline, CDR1 ENHRY and CDR2 SYGVKD. Written as DNA, the CDR3 is TGTGCCACTCTTGAGCTGGACGGGGACAATGAGCAGTTCTTC. It encodes CATLELDGDNEQFF.